This TCR beta chain was observed in a study of T cells in Graves' hyperthyroidism and ophthalmopathy. The CDR3 runs to 16 residues. Germline V CDR1 and CDR2: SNHLY, FYNNEI. Trimming removed 4 bases from V and 2 bases from J, with 15 bases in between. This clonotype was seen repeatedly, ten times or more. Participants, patients aged 18 to 65, had newly diagnosed hyperthyroidism with a duration under 2 months. The investigators amplified TCR beta CDR3 regions from RNA transcripts. The TCR CDR3 first-round RT-PCR relied on the HTBI primer set. A single record per CDR3 protein comes from TCRdb applying MiXCR to the multiplex PCR reads. The table records about 210,000 distinct CDR3 sequences, over 15% of them present only once.

The gene calls are TRBV2 and TRBJ2-4; D not resolved. The clonotype comes from a man aged 45-65 years with Graves' hyperthyroidism. The sequenced sample consisted of blood. CDR3 loop: CASSADRVIPKNIQYF. CDR3 sequence (DNA): TGTGCCAGCAGTGCCGACCGTGTCATACCCAAAAACATTCAGTACTTC.